The clone carrying this T cell receptor beta chain has just a few counts. The antigen is not known. The data originate from a study of regulatory T cells in long-lasting Graves disease. Study-wide points: The persistent group shared 2,500 or so public clonotypes, more than the roughly 970 shared by new patients.

The germline V and J ends were trimmed by 0 bases and 4 bases, with 9 bases remaining between them. The CDR3 runs to 14 residues. Germline values: CDR1 LGHNA, CDR2 YNFKEQ. HTBI primers from iRepertoire and Arm-PCR of CDR3 regions yielded the TCR beta libraries. MiXCR, applied by TCRdb to the multiplex PCR reads, yields one record per CDR3 protein. This sample has almost 350,000 distinct CDR3 sequences, with less than 20% found just once. Time point reported: persistent/refractory GD, antithyroid drugs over 5 years with positive TRAb. Generation of the TCR library employed RNA extracted from PBMCs. Sample: peripheral blood mononuclear cells (PBMCs), taken when the disease was refractory, from a patient treated with antithyroid drugs. The chain carries TRBV4-2 and TRBJ1-2; D may be TRBD1 (6 bases). The sequence was collected from a female donor with Graves disease. CDR3 sequence: CASSQDRTAYGYTF. In DNA, the CDR3 is TGTGCCAGCAGCCAAGATAGGACAGCCTATGGCTACACCTTC.